This TCR beta chain was identified during a study of T cell responses to AZD1222 COVID-19 vaccine. In germline, CDR1 is SGHRS, CDR2 YFSETQ. Trimming pared 2 bases from V and 1 base from J, leaving 9 bases between. The CDR3 extends over 15 amino acids. Sequencing used immunoSEQ multiplex PCR; TCRdb keeps in-frame clones, though not all of them. Here the sample spans 110,000 or so clones, roughly nine tenths being singletons. Sample: peripheral blood, taken on day 0 of AZD1222 vaccination. This receptor was obtained from an adult in good health. The V call is TRBV5-1, the J call TRBJ1-4; D is unclear. CDR3 protein: CASSFSTLTNEKLFF. CDR3 in DNA: TGCGCCAGCAGCTTCTCGACACTAACTAATGAAAAACTGTTTTTT.